These 20 T cell receptor beta chains originate from one sample sequenced in a study of vaccination and CD4 T cells after COVID-19. Their antigen targets remain unknown. Treatment specified: approximately 11-day PBMC culture with coronavirus spike peptide pools or control peptides (ViraFEST assay). CD4+ T cells that had been cultured provided DNA sequenced with the Oncomine TCR Beta short-read assay. From the PCR reads, TCRdb called clonotypes with MiXCR, one entry per CDR3 protein. The data hold roughly 28,000 distinct CDR3 sequences, with 40% to 55% observed a single time. Sequencing used CD4+ T cells from blood, cultured in vitro, obtained before SARS-CoV-2 vaccination. Receptors were obtained from a human donor who received a COVID-19 vaccine.

This clonotype was seen a single time. The rearrangement joins TRBV7-3 to TRBJ2-7; D possibly matches TRBD1 or TRBD2 (5 bases each). CDR1 is SGHTA, CDR2 FQGTGA, per germline. The length of the CDR3 is 13 residues. V lost 0 bases and J 7 bases, leaving 10 bases between the germline ends. CDR3 amino acids: CASSLTPGTEQYV. CDR3 bases: TGTGCCAGCAGCTTAACCCCCGGGACGGAGCAGTACGTC.

The table lists this clonotype with a few counts. J is TRBJ2-3 and V is TRBV20-1; no reliable D call. Germline assignment: CDR1 DFQATT and CDR2 SNEGSKA (reference sequence). V was cut by 4 bases and J by 0 bases, with 17 bases left in between. The CDR3 contains 16 residues. DNA for the CDR3: TGCAGTGCTACAAAGTATGACCGGGCGAGCACAGATACGCAGTATTTT. This codes for CSATKYDRASTDTQYF.

This clonotype was counted once. The rearrangement uses TRBV6-1 and TRBJ2-7, with D hard to call. V was trimmed by 4 bases and J by 3 bases, leaving 7 bases between them. CDR3 size: 12 residues. Per germline, CDR1 MNHNS and CDR2 SASEGT. CDR3 nucleotides: TGTGCCAGCAGTGGGCTAGTCTACGAGCAGTACTTC. This sequence encodes CASSGLVYEQYF.

The genes are TRBV6-1 and TRBJ1-6; D is possibly TRBD1 (5 bases). The V and J ends lost 6 bases and 1 base respectively, with 13 bases between them. The CDR3 length is 16 residues. Per the germline V gene, CDR1 is MNHNS and CDR2 is SASEGT. The CDR3 loop reads CASRRTTGSYNSPLHF. The DNA of the CDR3 is TGTGCCAGCAGGCGGACAACGGGGTCCTATAATTCACCCCTCCACTTT.

The chain combines TRBV7-6 with TRBJ2-5; tentative D call: TRBD2 (6 bases). CDR1 is SGHVS and CDR2 is FNYEAQ in the germline V gene. The CDR3 totals 15 residues. Trimming removed 8 bases at V and 5 bases at J, with 21 bases between. For the CDR3, the DNA is TGTGCCAGCCTGGGGCTGGGCCTTGGGGGGGAGACCCAGTACTTC. The encoded protein is CASLGLGLGGETQYF.

This CDR3 reads CASSPHGYGDRSTDTQYF. The CDR3 DNA reads TGTGCCAGCAGCCCGCACGGTTATGGGGACAGATCCACAGATACGCAGTATTTT. The chain carries TRBV3-1 and TRBJ2-3; 7 bases fit TRBD1. The trim removed 4 bases at V and 2 bases at J, leaving 15 bases unmatched. CDR3 size: 18 residues. From germline, CDR1 is LGHDT and CDR2 YNNKEL (reference sequence).

The chain employs TRBV7-9 and TRBJ1-2, with TRBD1 matching over 8 bases. This CDR3 spans 14 amino acids. Germline lookup yields CDR1 SEHNR and CDR2 FQNEAQ (reference sequence). Trimming removed 4 bases from V and 4 bases from J; junction bases left unmatched: 5. The DNA for the CDR3 is TGTGCCAGCAGCTCAGGGACAGGCTCCTATGGCTACACCTTC. Encoded protein: CASSSGTGSYGYTF.

Comments on this clonotype: At one end, the junction sequence differs from germline, possibly due to a read error. The V and J genes are TRBV2 and TRBJ1-1; D is uncertain. Germline lookup yields CDR1 SNHLY and CDR2 FYNNEI. The CDR3 is 15 residues long. CDR3 in DNA: TGTGCCAGCAGGGAAGGAACAAGGGTGGCCACTGAAGCTTTCTTT. It is translated as CASREGTRVATEAFF.

This clonotype was seen only a few times. V gene TRBV10-2 combines with J gene TRBJ2-3, with 7 bases lining up with TRBD2. V lost 4 bases to trimming and J lost 1 base; unmatched junction nucleotides: 2. The CDR3 covers 14 residues. CDR1 WSHSY and CDR2 SAAADI come from the germline V gene. CDR3 residues: CASSAAGGTDTQYF. The CDR3, as DNA: TGCGCCAGCAGTGCTGCGGGGGGCACAGATACGCAGTATTTT.

The chain employs TRBV15 and TRBJ2-5; D ambiguous. The CDR3 sequence is 18 residues long. V shed 3 bases and J shed 2 bases, with 22 bases lying between them. The germline CDR1 and CDR2 sequences are LNHNV and YYDKDF (reference sequence). The CDR3 spells CATSSPRNTQAPQETQYF. In DNA, the CDR3 is TGTGCCACCAGCAGCCCCCGGAACACCCAAGCCCCACAAGAGACCCAGTACTTC.

The rearrangement links TRBV20-1 to TRBJ1-3, with 7 bases matching TRBD1. Germline values: CDR1 DFQATT, CDR2 SNEGSKA (reference sequence). Trimming took 6 bases from V and 0 from J; bases not matched to a gene: 14. This CDR3 contains 17 residues. This CDR3 is CSARTPTGVRSGNTIYF. DNA for the CDR3: TGCAGTGCCCGAACTCCTACAGGGGTCCGCTCTGGAAACACCATATATTTT.

The chain combines TRBV30 with TRBJ1-5, with TRBD1 as a possible D gene (6 bases). In germline, CDR1 is GTSNPN, CDR2 SVGIG (reference sequence). The V end was cut by 2 bases, the J end by 4 bases, with 9 bases between. The CDR3 spans 13 residues. DNA for the CDR3: TGTGCCTGGAGTTTGAGGGGGAATCAGCCCCAGCATTTT. This gives the protein CAWSLRGNQPQHF.

The CDR3 sequence is CASGDSRYGYTF. The CDR3 bases are TGTGCCAGCGGGGACAGCCGATATGGCTACACCTTC. The chain has TRBV6-1 and TRBJ1-2; 7 bases are a match to TRBD1. The trim removed 8 bases at V and 5 bases at J, leaving 5 bases unmatched. The CDR3 runs 12 residues. Germline loops: CDR1 MNHNS, CDR2 SASEGT.

The V gene is TRBV20-1, the J gene TRBJ1-1; D is ambiguous. The CDR3 consists of 12 residues. Germline V gene sequence: CDR1 DFQATT, CDR2 SNEGSKA (reference sequence). V shed 2 bases and J shed 4 bases, with 8 bases lying between them. CDR3 sequence: CSARFPSTEAFF. In DNA form, the CDR3 reads TGCAGTGCTAGATTCCCGAGCACTGAAGCTTTCTTT.

This clonotype appeared once. This chain connects TRBV14 to TRBJ1-1, with TRBD1 matching over 9 bases. This CDR3 has 18 amino acids. Germline CDR1 reads SGHDN; CDR2 reads FVKESK. With 0 bases clipped from V and 2 bases from J, the junction kept 10 bases outside the gene matches. The CDR3 DNA reads as TGTGCCAGCAGCCAAGATATAGGTGCGGGACAGGGCAACACTGAAGCTTTCTTT. Translating it yields CASSQDIGAGQGNTEAFF.

V is TRBV12-3 or TRBV12-4 and J is TRBJ2-3; possible D gene TRBD2, 7 bases. V lost 5 bases and J 0 bases, leaving 24 bases between the germline ends. This CDR3 contains 19 residues. CDR3 nucleotides: TGTGCCAGCAGTCCCCAGAGGGGGGGGACGCACCCGAGCACAGATACGCAGTATTTT. It is translated as CASSPQRGGTHPSTDTQYF.

V usage is TRBV14 and J usage is TRBJ1-1; 10 bases fit TRBD1. With V trimmed by 2 bases and J by 0 bases, 9 bases remained unmatched. This CDR3 contains 18 residues. Germline assignment: CDR1 SGHDN and CDR2 FVKESK. The CDR3 DNA sequence: TGTGCCAGCAGCCAAAGACAGGGGGCCGGTGGGATGAACACTGAAGCTTTCTTT. The encoded protein is CASSQRQGAGGMNTEAFF.

V is TRBV4-2 and J is TRBJ2-3, with 7 positions matching TRBD1. The CDR3 has 15 amino acids. The germline gives CDR1 LGHNA, CDR2 YNFKEQ. V trimming: 1 base; J trimming: 0 bases; junction bases outside the gene matches: 1. This chain's CDR3 is CASSQGDRSTDTQYF. In DNA, the CDR3 is TGTGCCAGCAGCCAAGGGGACAGAAGCACAGATACGCAGTATTTT.

This clonotype was detected a few times. The gene calls are TRBV12-3 or TRBV12-4 and TRBJ1-5, with 9 nucleotides matching TRBD1. Unmatched junction bases numbered 5, after V lost 6 bases and J lost 2 bases. The CDR3 is 15 residues long. The CDR3 here is CASSPGTGRNQPQHF. The CDR3, as DNA: TGTGCCAGCAGCCCCGGGACAGGGCGCAATCAGCCCCAGCATTTT.

The chain couples TRBV6-1 to TRBJ2-1; perhaps TRBD2 as D (5 bases). V was cut by 10 bases and J by 5 bases, with 15 bases left in between. There are 13 residues in the CDR3. Germline V CDR1 and CDR2: MNHNS, SASEGT. The CDR3 sequence: CATKRPGNNEQFF. DNA for the CDR3: TGTGCCACCAAACGGCCGGGGAACAATGAGCAGTTCTTC.